This T cell receptor (beta chain) was identified during a study of blood T cell repertoires in COVID-19. Sequencing used immunoSEQ multiplex PCR; TCRdb keeps in-frame clones, though not all of them. The sample lists around 100,000 clones; 65% to 85% were seen once. Germline V CDR1 and CDR2: LNHNV, YYDKDF (reference sequence). The CDR3 sequence is 16 residues long. V shed 3 bases and J 7 bases; nucleotides not matched to a gene: 8. The source material was peripheral blood. V gene TRBV15 combines with J gene TRBJ1-6, with TRBD1 matching over 8 bases. This clonotype originated in a woman in her sixties or seventies with acute or convalescent COVID-19. CDR3 sequence reads: CATSRDREPVNSPLHF. CDR3 bases: TGTGCCACCAGCAGGGACAGGGAGCCCGTCAATTCACCCCTCCACTTT.